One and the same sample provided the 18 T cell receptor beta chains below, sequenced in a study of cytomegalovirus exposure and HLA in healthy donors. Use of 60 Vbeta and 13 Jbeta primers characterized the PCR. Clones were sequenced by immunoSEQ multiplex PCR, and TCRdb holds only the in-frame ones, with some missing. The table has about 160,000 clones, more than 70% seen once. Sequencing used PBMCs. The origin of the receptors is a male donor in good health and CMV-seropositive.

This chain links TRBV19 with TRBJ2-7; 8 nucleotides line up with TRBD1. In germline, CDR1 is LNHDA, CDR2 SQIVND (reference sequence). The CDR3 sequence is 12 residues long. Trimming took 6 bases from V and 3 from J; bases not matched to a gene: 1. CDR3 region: CASRDRVYEQYF. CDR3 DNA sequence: TGTGCCAGTAGGGACAGGGTCTACGAGCAGTACTTC.

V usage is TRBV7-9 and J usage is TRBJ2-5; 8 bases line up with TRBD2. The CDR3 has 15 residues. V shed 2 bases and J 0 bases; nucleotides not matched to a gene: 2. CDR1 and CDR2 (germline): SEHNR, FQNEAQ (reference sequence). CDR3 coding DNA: TGTGCCAGCAGCTTAAATAGCGGGAACCAAGAGACCCAGTACTTC. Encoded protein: CASSLNSGNQETQYF. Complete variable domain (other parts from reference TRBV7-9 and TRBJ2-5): DTGVSQNPRHKITKRGQNVTFRCDPISEHNRLYWYRQTLGQGPEFLTYFQNEAQLEKSRLLSDRFSAERPKGSFSTLEIQRTEQGDSAMYLCASSLNSGNQETQYFGPGTRLLVL.

The CDR3 nucleotides are TGTGCCACCACCAGCGCCAACTACGAGCAGTACTTC. Protein sequence: CATTSANYEQYF. The V gene is TRBV28, the J gene TRBJ2-5; D remains unclear. The last part of the DNA fits TRBJ2-7 better; the J call may be wrong. Germline assignment: CDR1 MDHEN and CDR2 SYDVKM. The CDR3 has 12 amino acids.

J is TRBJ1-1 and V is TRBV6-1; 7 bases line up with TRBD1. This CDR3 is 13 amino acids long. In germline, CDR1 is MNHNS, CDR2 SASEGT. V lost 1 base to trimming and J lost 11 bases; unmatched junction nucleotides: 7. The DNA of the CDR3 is TGTGCCAGCAGTGAAGTGGAGGGGGCAGGGGCTTTCTTT. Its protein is CASSEVEGAGAFF.

CDR3 sequence reads: CAISTDRNNSPLHF. The CDR3 nucleotides are TGTGCCATCAGTACCGACAGGAATAATTCACCCCTCCACTTT. The V and J genes are TRBV10-3 and TRBJ1-6; D may be TRBD1 (6 bases). The CDR3 consists of 14 residues. Germline V gene data show CDR1 as ENHRY and CDR2 as SYGVKD. Trimming removed 5 bases at V and 5 bases at J, with 10 bases between.

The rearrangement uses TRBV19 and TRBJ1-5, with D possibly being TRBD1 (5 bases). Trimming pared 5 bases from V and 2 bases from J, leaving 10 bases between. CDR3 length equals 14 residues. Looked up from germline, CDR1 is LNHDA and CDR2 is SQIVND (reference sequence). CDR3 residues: CASSWGGGNQPQHF. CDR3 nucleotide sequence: TGTGCCAGTAGTTGGGGAGGGGGCAATCAGCCCCAGCATTTT.

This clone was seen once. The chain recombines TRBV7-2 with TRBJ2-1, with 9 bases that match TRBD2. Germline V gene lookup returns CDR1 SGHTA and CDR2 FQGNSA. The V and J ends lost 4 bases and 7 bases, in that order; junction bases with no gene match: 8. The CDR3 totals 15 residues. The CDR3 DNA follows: TGTGCCAGCAGCTCGACTAGCGGAGCCAGGAATGAGCAGTTCTTC. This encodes CASSSTSGARNEQFF.

Written as DNA, the CDR3 is TGTGCCAGCAGCTTGGCAGTTACCTACGAGCAGTACTTC. Its protein product is CASSLAVTYEQYF. V and J are TRBV5-4 and TRBJ2-7; D is unclear. Trimming took off 0 bases at V and 2 bases at J, with 6 bases between the two ends. CDR1 is SGHNT, CDR2 YYREEE, per germline (reference sequence). This CDR3 has 13 residues.

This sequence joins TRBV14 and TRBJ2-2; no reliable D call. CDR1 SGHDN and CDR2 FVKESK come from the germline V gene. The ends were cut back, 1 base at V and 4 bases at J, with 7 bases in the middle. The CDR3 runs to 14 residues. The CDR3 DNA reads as TGTGCCAGCAGCCAAGTTCAGTTCACCGGGGAGCTGTTTTTT. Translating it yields CASSQVQFTGELFF.

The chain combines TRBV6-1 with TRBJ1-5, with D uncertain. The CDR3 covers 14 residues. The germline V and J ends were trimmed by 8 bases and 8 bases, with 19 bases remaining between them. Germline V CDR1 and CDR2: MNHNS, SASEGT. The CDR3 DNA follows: TGTGCCAGCTCGAACCGGGCGGGAGCGGAGCCCCAGCATTTT. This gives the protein CASSNRAGAEPQHF.

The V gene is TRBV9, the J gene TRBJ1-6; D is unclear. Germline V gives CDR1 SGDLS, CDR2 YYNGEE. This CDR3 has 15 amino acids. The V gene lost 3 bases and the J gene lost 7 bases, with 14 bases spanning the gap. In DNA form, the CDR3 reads TGTGCCAGCAGCGCCCTTGGAGCCGTGAATTCACCCCTCCACTTT. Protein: CASSALGAVNSPLHF.

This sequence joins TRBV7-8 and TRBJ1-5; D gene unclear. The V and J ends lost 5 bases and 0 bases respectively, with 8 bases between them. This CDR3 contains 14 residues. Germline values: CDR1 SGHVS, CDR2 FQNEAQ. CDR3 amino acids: CASSIAYSNQPQHF. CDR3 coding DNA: TGTGCCAGCAGCATCGCGTATAGCAATCAGCCCCAGCATTTT. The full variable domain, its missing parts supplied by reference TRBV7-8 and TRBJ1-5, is GAGVSQSPRYKVAKRGQDVALRCDPISGHVSLFWYQQALGQGPEFLTYFQNEAQLDKSGLPSDRFFAERPEGSVSTLKIQRTQQEDSAVYLCASSIAYSNQPQHFGDGTRLSIL.

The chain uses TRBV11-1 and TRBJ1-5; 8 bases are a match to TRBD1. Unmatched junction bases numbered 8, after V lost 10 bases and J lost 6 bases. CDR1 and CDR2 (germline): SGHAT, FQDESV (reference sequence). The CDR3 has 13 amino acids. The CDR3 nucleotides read TGTGCCAAGATACAGGGGGATAGTCAGCCCCAGCATTTT. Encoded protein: CAKIQGDSQPQHF.

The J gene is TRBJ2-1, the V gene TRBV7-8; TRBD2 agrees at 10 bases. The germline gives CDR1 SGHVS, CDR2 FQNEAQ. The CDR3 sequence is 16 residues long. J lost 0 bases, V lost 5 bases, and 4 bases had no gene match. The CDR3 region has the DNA TGTGCCAGCAGCCTAGGACTAGCGGCCTCCTACAATGAGCAGTTCTTC. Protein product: CASSLGLAASYNEQFF.

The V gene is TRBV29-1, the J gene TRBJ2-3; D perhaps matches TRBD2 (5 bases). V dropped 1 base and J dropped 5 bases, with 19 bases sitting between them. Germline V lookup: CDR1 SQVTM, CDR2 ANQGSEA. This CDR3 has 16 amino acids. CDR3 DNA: TGCAGCGTTGAAGCGGTCCCCGGGGAAAATTTAGATACGCAGTATTTT. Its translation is CSVEAVPGENLDTQYF.

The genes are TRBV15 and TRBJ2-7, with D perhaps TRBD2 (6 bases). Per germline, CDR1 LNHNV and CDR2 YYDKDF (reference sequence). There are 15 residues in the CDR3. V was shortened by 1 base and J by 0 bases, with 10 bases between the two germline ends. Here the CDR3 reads CATSRGGGVSYEQYF. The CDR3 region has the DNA TGTGCCACCAGCAGAGGCGGCGGGGTCTCCTACGAGCAGTACTTC. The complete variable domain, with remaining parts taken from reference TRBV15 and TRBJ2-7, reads DAMVIQNPRYQVTQFGKPVTLSCSQTLNHNVMYWYQQKSSQAPKLLFHYYDKDFNNEADTPDNFQSRRPNTSFCFLDIRSPGLGDTAMYLCATSRGGGVSYEQYFGPGTRLTVT.

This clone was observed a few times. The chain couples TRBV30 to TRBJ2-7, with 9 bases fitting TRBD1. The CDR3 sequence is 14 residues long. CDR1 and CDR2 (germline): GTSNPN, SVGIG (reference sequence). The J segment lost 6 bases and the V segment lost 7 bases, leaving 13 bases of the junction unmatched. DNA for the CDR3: TGTGCCTTCTCAACGGGGGACAGGGCACTCGAGCAGTACTTC. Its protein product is CAFSTGDRALEQYF.

The CDR3 here is CASRARTGMETQYF. DNA of the CDR3: TGTGCCAGCAGAGCCCGGACAGGGATGGAGACCCAGTACTTC. The rearrangement links TRBV2 to TRBJ2-5; 8 bases agree with TRBD1. J lost 5 bases, V lost 6 bases, and 8 bases had no gene match. CDR3 size: 14 residues. Germline CDR1 is SNHLY and CDR2 is FYNNEI. Filled out from reference TRBV2 and TRBJ2-5, the complete variable domain reads EPEVTQTPSHQVTQMGQEVILRCVPISNHLYFYWYRQILGQKVEFLVSFYNNEISEKSEIFDDQFSVERPDGSNFTLKIRSTKLEDSAMYFCASRARTGMETQYFGPGTRLLVL.